Shown below are 20 T cell receptor beta chains from a single sample sequenced in a study of blood T cell repertoires in COVID-19. Clones were read by immunoSEQ multiplex PCR, and TCRdb kept only the in-frame ones, dropping some. The sample shows some 350,000 clones, 90% of them seen only once. The sample comprised peripheral blood. Source of these receptors: a man aged 18 to 29 with active or convalescent COVID-19.

The chain couples TRBV3-1 (or the pseudogene TRBV3-2) to TRBJ2-3; 9 nucleotides match TRBD2. Trimming cost V 6 bases and J 6 bases; bases outside gene matches: 7. The CDR3 has 14 residues. The germline CDR1 and CDR2 sequences are LGHDT and YNNKEL (reference sequence). The CDR3 DNA reads as TGTGCCAGCAGTCTAGCGGGGCCCGGGGATACGCAGTATTTT. This sequence encodes CASSLAGPGDTQYF.

The genes are TRBV9 and TRBJ2-1, with D perhaps matching TRBD2 (5 bases). CDR1 and CDR2 from the germline V gene are SGDLS and YYNGEE. V dropped 4 bases and J dropped 1 base, with 15 bases sitting between them. This CDR3 has 16 residues. The CDR3 DNA is TGTGCCAGCAGCCGCCGGTTCCTAGCTTCCTACAATGAGCAGTTCTTC. It translates to CASSRRFLASYNEQFF.

This clone was recorded once. The chain uses TRBV5-8 and TRBJ1-1, with D perhaps matching TRBD1 (5 bases). Germline-derived CDR1 and CDR2 are SGHTS and YDEGEE. V was shortened by 0 bases and J by 3 bases, with 12 bases between the two germline ends. The CDR3 sequence is 15 residues long. The CDR3 region has the DNA TGTGCCAGCAGCTTGGGCCTGGGGCGGCACACTGAAGCTTTCTTT. Encoded protein: CASSLGLGRHTEAFF.

This clone is categorized as medium-sized. The chain employs TRBV12-3 or TRBV12-4 and TRBJ1-3; no clear D gene. Deletions cut 3 bases from V and 4 bases from J, with 4 bases between. The CDR3 sequence is 12 residues long. The CDR3 loop reads CASSLEGNTIYF. The CDR3 DNA reads as TGTGCCAGCAGTTTGGAGGGAAACACCATATATTTT.

The genes are TRBV5-4 and TRBJ2-7, with 12 bases fitting TRBD2. Trimming removed 4 bases from V and 4 bases from J; junction bases left unmatched: 12. Per germline, CDR1 SGHNT and CDR2 YYREEE (reference sequence). The CDR3 loop spans 17 amino acids. CDR3 in DNA: TGTGCCAGCAGCGGAACCCCCTCGACTAGCGGGAGTTACGAGCAGTACTTC. Encoded protein: CASSGTPSTSGSYEQYF.

The J gene is TRBJ2-3, the V gene TRBV28, with TRBD1 identical over 10 bases. Losses at the gene ends were 8 bases for V and 1 base for J; bases not matched to a gene: 6. The CDR3 loop spans 15 amino acids. Germline CDR1 MDHEN, CDR2 SYDVKM. The DNA of the CDR3 is TGTGCCAGCGTATGGGGGACAGGGGGCACAGATACGCAGTATTTT. Its protein product is CASVWGTGGTDTQYF.

The V call is TRBV9, the J call TRBJ2-7, with 13 bases aligning to TRBD2. There are 15 residues in the CDR3. The ends lost 4 bases at V and 3 bases at J; junction bases unmatched: 4. Germline lookup yields CDR1 SGDLS and CDR2 YYNGEE. The CDR3 DNA sequence: TGTGCCAGCAGCCTGGGACTAGCGGGAAGCTACGAGCAGTACTTC. Protein product: CASSLGLAGSYEQYF.

The chain employs TRBV2 and TRBJ1-1; the D gene is possibly TRBD1 (5 bases). The V gene lost 1 base and the J gene lost 5 bases, with 8 bases spanning the gap. The CDR3 is 13 amino acids. Germline-derived CDR1 and CDR2 are SNHLY and FYNNEI. The CDR3 region has the DNA TGTGCCAGCAGTGAAGGGGGGGAGACTGAAGCTTTCTTT. It specifies CASSEGGETEAFF.

This chain links TRBV27 with TRBJ2-1; D is perhaps TRBD2 (6 bases). The CDR3 contains 15 residues. Trimming cost V 6 bases and J 3 bases, with 15 bases left between them. Germline CDR1 and CDR2: MNHEY and SMNVEV (reference sequence). The DNA for the CDR3 is TGTGCCAGCAGCGCGCGGGGAACTAGCTACAATGAGCAGTTCTTC. The encoded protein is CASSARGTSYNEQFF.

The rearrangement links TRBV28 to TRBJ2-2; no clear D gene. CDR1 is MDHEN and CDR2 is SYDVKM in the germline V gene. The CDR3 runs 12 residues. The V gene lost 5 bases and the J gene lost 6 bases, with 7 bases spanning the gap. CDR3 coding DNA: TGTGCCAGCAGTCCCCCTCCCGGGGAGCTGTTTTTT. It is translated as CASSPPPGELFF.

A note on this clone: One end of the junction varies from germline; a read error may be responsible. The chain recombines TRBV5-1 with TRBJ2-6; 12 nucleotides align to TRBD1. CDR3 length: 20 residues. Germline lookup yields CDR1 SGHRS and CDR2 YFSETQ. CDR3 DNA: TGCGCCAGCAGCAGGGACAGGGGGCTAAGTTCAGGCTCTGGGGCCAACGTGCTGACTTTC. Translated, it gives CASSRDRGLSSGSGANVLTF.

In its sample, this clone was seen once. This rearrangement joins TRBV24-1 to TRBJ1-5; 8 bases match TRBD1. V dropped 4 bases and J dropped 2; count of bases not matched to a gene: 3. This CDR3 has 15 amino acids. Germline CDR1 and CDR2: KGHDR and SFDVKD. CDR3 bases: TGTGCCACCAGTGAGACAGGGGTGGGCAATCAGCCCCAGCATTTT. As protein: CATSETGVGNQPQHF.

J is TRBJ1-5 and V is TRBV18, with 8 nucleotides matching TRBD1. The CDR3 loop spans 16 amino acids. Germline CDR1 reads KGHSH; CDR2 reads LQKENI. The V gene end was trimmed by 1 base and the J gene end by 6 bases; junction bases not matched to a gene: 8. CDR3 region: CASSPRSGTGTQPQHF. The CDR3 nucleotides are TGTGCCAGCTCACCACGGTCCGGGACAGGAACTCAGCCCCAGCATTTT.

The chain recombines TRBV18 with TRBJ2-3; TRBD2 matches at 8 bases. Germline assignment: CDR1 KGHSH and CDR2 LQKENI. The ends lost 3 bases at V and 2 bases at J; junction bases unmatched: 7. This CDR3 is built from 16 residues. The CDR3 region is CASSPSGGRNTDTQYF. The CDR3 DNA reads TGTGCCAGCTCACCGAGCGGGGGACGCAACACAGATACGCAGTATTTT.

This chain's CDR3 is CASSYSDDNRVRELFF. As DNA, the CDR3 is TGTGCCAGCAGTTACTCTGATGATAACAGGGTGCGGGAGCTGTTTTTT. This chain connects TRBV6-5 to TRBJ2-2; D might be TRBD1 (6 bases). Germline V gene sequence: CDR1 MNHEY, CDR2 SVGAGI. CDR3 size: 16 residues. V shed 0 bases and J shed 9 bases, with 17 bases lying between them.

The chain links TRBV7-9 to TRBJ2-3; no firm D call. The CDR3 is made up of 15 amino acids. The ends were cut back, 1 base at V and 1 base at J, with 9 bases in the middle. The germline CDR1 and CDR2 sequences are SEHNR and FQNEAQ (reference sequence). The CDR3 is CASSLGAIGTDTQYF. CDR3 coding DNA: TGTGCCAGCAGCTTAGGGGCAATCGGCACAGATACGCAGTATTTT.

J is TRBJ1-5 and V is TRBV4-1; D unresolved. CDR1 MGHRA and CDR2 YSYEKL come from the germline V gene. The CDR3 runs 13 residues. Trimming left V 1 base short and J 4 bases short, with 5 bases between. This CDR3 is CASSQGLNQPQHF. CDR3 in DNA: TGCGCCAGCAGCCAAGGCCTAAATCAGCCCCAGCATTTT.

The gene calls are TRBV6-2 or TRBV6-3 and TRBJ1-5, with D possibly TRBD1 on 6 matching bases. Germline CDR1 is MNHEY and CDR2 is SVGEGT. CDR3 length: 15 residues. With 1 base removed from V and 5 bases from J, the gap between germline ends came to 12 bases. CDR3 sequence: CASSYYRAKDQPQHF. The CDR3 DNA follows: TGTGCCAGCAGTTACTACAGGGCCAAGGATCAGCCCCAGCATTTT.

The chain has TRBV30 and TRBJ2-7; D call uncertain. The CDR3 is 11 amino acids. V lost 5 bases, J lost 6 bases, and 11 bases lay in between. The germline gives CDR1 GTSNPN, CDR2 SVGIG (reference sequence). In nucleotides, the CDR3 is TGTGCCTGGGCTAGGCCCAGCGAGCAGTACTTC. Amino acid sequence: CAWARPSEQYF.

The chain carries TRBV7-8 and TRBJ1-5; the D is unclear. This CDR3 has 15 residues. Germline assignment: CDR1 SGHVS and CDR2 FQNEAQ. V gave up 2 bases and J gave up 3 bases, with 11 bases separating them. CDR3: CASSLSYGYNQPQHF. In nucleotides, the CDR3 is TGTGCCAGCAGCTTATCATACGGTTACAATCAGCCCCAGCATTTT.